This T cell receptor beta chain was sequenced for a study of blood T cell repertoires in COVID-19. Background on the study: Nucleic acid was either cDNA or gDNA, and it came from T cells, B-cell-depleted T cells, or PBMCs.

This CDR3 has 15 amino acids. Looked up from germline, CDR1 is KGHSH and CDR2 is LQKENI. Trimming removed 4 bases from V and 6 bases from J; junction bases left unmatched: 7. Participant ages covered about 18 to 89 years across around 25 US areas. Assignments of participants to cohorts depended upon their own reported clinical history. Original analysis: Reference gene primer amplification in the assay estimated nucleated cell counts. Clones were read by immunoSEQ multiplex PCR, and TCRdb kept only the in-frame ones, dropping some. The DNA gave D and trimming, while V, J and clone size come from that table. In the table there are around 130,000 clones, 80% to 90% of which are singletons.

The chain couples TRBV18 to TRBJ1-5; 9 nucleotides line up with TRBD1. The TCR comes from a woman aged 50 to 60 who had recovered from COVID-19. The sequenced sample was PBMCs or T cells enriched from blood (not recorded which). CDR3 in DNA: TGTGCCAGCTCACTAACCGGGACAGGGAGTCAGCCCCAGCATTTT. Translated, it gives CASSLTGTGSQPQHF.